This T cell receptor (beta chain) was identified in a study of shared clonotypes between healthy human individuals. Study details: Each donor's CD4 naive and CD4 memory cells filled three plates apiece, CD8 naive two, and CD8 memory one. Regarding the study as a whole: Sampling covered nothing but blood. Tissue TCR repertoires likely differ from those found in blood.

V lost 4 bases to trimming and J lost 4 bases, with 14 bases between them. The CDR3 is 14 residues long. In germline, CDR1 is SGHDT, CDR2 YYEEEE. From CD4+ cells came CD45RA+ naive and CD45RA-negative memory subsets. A note on this clone: Its antigen is currently unknown.

Sequencing used immunoSEQ multiplex PCR; TCRdb keeps in-frame clones, though not all of them. The profile shows about 2.3 million clones, roughly 92% of them singletons. Sequencing input: naive CD4+ T cells from PBMCs. Regarding subset: CD45RA+ positively selected. This chain connects TRBV5-6 to TRBJ2-5; D may match TRBD1 or TRBD2 (6 bases each). The sequence was collected from a man younger than 35 in good health. Some clones in this sample may be carry-over from other donors' samples. In DNA, the CDR3 is TGTGCCAGCAGCCCGGCGGGACAAGCAGAGACCCAGTACTTC. Amino acid sequence: CASSPAGQAETQYF.